This is a list of T cell receptor beta chains from one sample in a study of CD8+ T cells in alopecia areata. Profiled with immunoSEQ multiplex PCR; TCRdb holds only in-frame clones, not every one. This sample yields 150,000 to 200,000 clones, of which approximately 65% are seen a single time; 10% to 12% belongs to the top ten. The sample was CD8+ T cells sorted from blood, taken at week 0. These receptors came from a human donor with alopecia areata. Both conserved end residues are part of each CDR3. A D gene is named only where the DNA matches it firmly. Clone size, where shown, is once, few, many, or a class for clones that have expanded.

v_call	clone_size	d_call	j_call	cdr3_nt	cdr3_aa
TRBV29-1	.	TRBD1	TRBJ2-7	TGCAGCGTTGAGATTACAGGGGTCGCTATTGCCTACGAGCAGTACTTC	CSVEITGVAIAYEQYF
TRBV27	.	TRBD1	TRBJ1-1	TGTGCCAGCAACAGGGGGGCTGAAGCTTTCTTT	CASNRGAEAFF
TRBV30	.	TRBD2	TRBJ2-1	TGTGCCTGGTCCACCGGGACTAGCGGTCACAATGAGCAGTTCTTC	CAWSTGTSGHNEQFF
TRBV30	.	.	TRBJ2-7	TGTGCCTGGAGCCCGAAAGTCCTCTACGAGCAGTACTTC	CAWSPKVLYEQYF
TRBV5-1	.	.	TRBJ2-3	TGCGCCAGCAGCTTGGGCCTCTTTAGCGGAAAAAACACAGATACGCAGTATTTT	CASSLGLFSGKNTDTQYF
TRBV5-6	.	.	TRBJ2-7	TGTGCCAGCAGCTTCCCTTCGGGCCGGATGTCCTACGAGCAGTACTTC	CASSFPSGRMSYEQYF
TRBV15	few	TRBD1	TRBJ1-5	TGTGCCACCAGCAGAAGGGGGCAGAATCAGCCCCAGCATTTT	CATSRRGQNQPQHF
TRBV5-6	.	.	TRBJ2-5	TGTGCCAGCAGCTTGGTTACTGAAGAGACCCAGTACTTC	CASSLVTEETQYF
TRBV15	.	.	TRBJ2-7	TGTGCCACCAGCAGAGACGTTAGTACCTACGAGCAGTACTTC	CATSRDVSTYEQYF
TRBV5-1	.	.	TRBJ2-3	TGCGCCAGCAGCTTGCGTGGACTGGGCGCGAGGGATACGCAGTATTTT	CASSLRGLGARDTQYF
TRBV29-1	few	.	TRBJ2-1	TGCAGCGTTCCCGCCTACAATGAGCAGTTCTTC	CSVPAYNEQFF
TRBV29-1	.	.	TRBJ1-2	TGCAGCGTTGAAGAGGGGCCGGACTATGGCTACACCTTC	CSVEEGPDYGYTF
TRBV30	.	TRBD1	TRBJ1-5	TGTGCCTGGGGGGGACAGACTAGCAATCAGCCCCAGCATTTT	CAWGGQTSNQPQHF
TRBV4-1	once	.	TRBJ2-3	TGCGCCAGCAGCCAAGATATGGGCCTCTTTACAGATACGCAGTATTTT	CASSQDMGLFTDTQYF
TRBV7-2	.	TRBD2	TRBJ2-7	TGTGCCAGCAGCTTAAGGGACTACTCCTACGAGCAGTACTTC	CASSLRDYSYEQYF
TRBV10-3	.	.	TRBJ2-4	TGTGCCATCAGTGTCGACAGTCGCGGCCCTTTAGCCAAAAACATTCAGTACTTC	CAISVDSRGPLAKNIQYF
TRBV2	once	.	TRBJ1-2	TGTGCCAGCAGGGGACGGAACTACACCTTC	CASRGRNYTF
TRBV2	.	.	TRBJ2-5	TGTGCCAGCGCAGGGTTTGAGACCCAGTACTTC	CASAGFETQYF
TRBV29-1	few	TRBD2	TRBJ2-5	TGCAGCGTTGTGTTAGCGGGGGACCAAGAGACCCAGTACTTC	CSVVLAGDQETQYF
TRBV7-9	once	TRBD1	TRBJ2-1	TGTGCCAGCAGACCGGGACAGGGGGTCAATGAGCAGTTCTTC	CASRPGQGVNEQFF
TRBV5-6	.	.	TRBJ2-7	TGTGCCAGCAGCCCGAGGGGTAACTACGAGCAGTACTTC	CASSPRGNYEQYF
TRBV5-1	.	.	TRBJ2-7	TGCGCCAGCAGCCTTCGGGGGGCCTCCTACGAGCAGTACTTC	CASSLRGASYEQYF
TRBV5-6	.	.	TRBJ1-5	TGTGCCAGCAGCTCGACAGGATACAATCAGCCCCAGCATTTT	CASSSTGYNQPQHF
TRBV19	few	.	TRBJ2-1	TGTGCCAGTAGTACAGGACAGGAGCAGTTCTTC	CASSTGQEQFF
TRBV5-1	.	TRBD2	TRBJ2-1	TGCGCCAGCAGGTCCGGACTAGGGACTAACAATGAGCAGTTCTTC	CASRSGLGTNNEQFF
TRBV5-6	.	TRBD1	TRBJ1-5	TGTGCCAGCAGCTCCTACTTTAGGGACAGCAGCCGCTCGGATCAGCCCCAGCATTTT	CASSSYFRDSSRSDQPQHF
TRBV5-6	few	.	TRBJ2-6	TGTGCCAGCAGCTTCGGTTTTGGTGGGGCCAACGTCCTGACTTTC	CASSFGFGGANVLTF
TRBV18	.	TRBD1	TRBJ1-2	TGTGCCAGCTCACCTATCGGGACAGGGGGCGACTATGGCTACACCTTC	CASSPIGTGGDYGYTF
TRBV10-2	few	.	TRBJ2-7	TGCGCCAGCAGTGAAAACTACGAGCAGTACTTC	CASSENYEQYF
TRBV7-9	.	TRBD1	TRBJ2-3	TGTGCCAGCAGCGGACAGGGTGTTGATACGCAGTATTTT	CASSGQGVDTQYF
TRBV13	.	.	TRBJ2-5	TGTGCCAGCAGCGTTACCGGGAATCAAGAGACCCAGTACTTC	CASSVTGNQETQYF
TRBV5-6	.	.	TRBJ2-7	TGTGCCAGCAGCGCAGGTACAAACGAGCAGTACTTC	CASSAGTNEQYF
TRBV7-7	.	.	TRBJ2-7	TGTGCCAGCAGCTTGGGTGGAGGGAGTTCCTACGAGCAGTACTTC	CASSLGGGSSYEQYF
TRBV12-5	few	.	TRBJ2-1	TGTGCTAGTGGTTGGGGGGACAATGAGCAGTTCTTC	CASGWGDNEQFF
TRBV5-1	.	.	TRBJ2-5	TGCGCCAGCAGCCAGGATGGGGGCGGACAAGAGACCCAGTACTTC	CASSQDGGGQETQYF
TRBV4-1	few	TRBD1	TRBJ1-3	TGCGCCAGCAGCCGAGTGACAGGGGCTGGAAACACCATATATTTT	CASSRVTGAGNTIYF